This T cell receptor beta chain comes out of a study of shared clonotypes between healthy human individuals. The CDR3 has 14 residues. Between the trimmed V and J ends, which lost 3 bases and 2 bases, there was a span of 11 bases. From germline, CDR1 is SGHAT and CDR2 FQNNGV. Clones were read by immunoSEQ multiplex PCR, and TCRdb kept only the in-frame ones, dropping some. The sample includes over 300,000 clones, 87% of them seen just once. The sequencing input was memory CD8+ T cells sorted from blood. The subset was: CD45RO+ cells pooled with CCR7-negative TemRA cells. V gene TRBV11-2 combines with J gene TRBJ2-7; a possible D gene is TRBD1 (6 bases). This clonotype was obtained from a man between 18 and 29 years old in good health. Here the CDR3 reads CASSFDQGTYEQYF. CDR3 nucleotides: TGTGCCAGCAGCTTCGATCAGGGGACCTACGAGCAGTACTTC.